A selection of T cell receptor beta chains follows, all from one sample in a study of blood T cells in healthy people across ages. In TCRdb, the 5' RACE reads were re-called with MiXCR into one record per CDR3 protein. This table has hundreds of thousands of distinct CDR3 sequences, under 65% appearing once. Sequencing input: blood. The receptors stem from a man aged 55 to 70 in good health. CDR3s include the opening cysteine and the closing phenylalanine or tryptophan. The D gene is left open where the match is weak.

TRBV5-1 . CASTAGQRQETQYF
TRBV5-1 . CASSPGGRYQETQYF
TRBV29-1 TRBD1 CSTGTVGSETQYF
TRBV7-2 . CASSSPSGISATQYF
TRBV4-2 . CASSQGATSTDTQYF
TRBV5-1 TRBD1 CASSLQGAVGTEAFF
TRBV15 TRBD1 CATSSPGQLSYEQYF
TRBV5-6 . CASSLALLDTEAFF
TRBV6-5 . CASSGSSSYEQYF
TRBV3-1 . CASSQVWHRGETQYF
TRBV2 . CASRQGSRNSPLHF
TRBV5-1 TRBD1 CASSLGDRNYGYTF
TRBV10-3 . CATSEDATASENYGYTF
TRBV12-3/TRBV12-4 . CASSALGNTEAFF
TRBV2 TRBD1 CASSERGQVTEAFF
TRBV6-2/TRBV6-3 TRBD1 CASSYRPGGYGYTF
TRBV20-1 . CSARPQGGPSMGPQHF
TRBV10-3 . CAISESRGSSYEQYF
TRBV20-1 TRBD1 CSARDNRGNTEAFF
TRBV5-8 . CASSSITTVTSYTF
TRBV28 . CASSLAGTGTLNQPQHF
TRBV3-1 . CASSQDAGSETQYF
TRBV20-1 . CSAPGGNNQPQHF
TRBV4-2 . CASNYPRDPRREQYF
TRBV4-2 . CASSQRTDTQYF
TRBV29-1 . CSGLGSLPKNIQYF
TRBV4-1 . CASSQKGLGGTEAFF
TRBV6-6 . CASKPRGDEQYF
TRBV28 . CASTGGLSREKLFF
TRBV6-1 . CASSTDQRFYEQYF
TRBV28 . CASVPGHQETQYF
TRBV25-1 . CASSEGHRVQYF
TRBV12-3/TRBV12-4 TRBD2 CASSQLAGPTDTQYF
TRBV20-1 TRBD1 CSARNRGQETQYF
TRBV11-2 . CASSLGPSRRGEKLFF
TRBV20-1 . CSAIRDSGANVLTF
TRBV29-1 . CSVSDFYEQYF
TRBV7-9 TRBD2 CASSSSSGGPLEYF
TRBV9 . CASSTEGHRQETQYF